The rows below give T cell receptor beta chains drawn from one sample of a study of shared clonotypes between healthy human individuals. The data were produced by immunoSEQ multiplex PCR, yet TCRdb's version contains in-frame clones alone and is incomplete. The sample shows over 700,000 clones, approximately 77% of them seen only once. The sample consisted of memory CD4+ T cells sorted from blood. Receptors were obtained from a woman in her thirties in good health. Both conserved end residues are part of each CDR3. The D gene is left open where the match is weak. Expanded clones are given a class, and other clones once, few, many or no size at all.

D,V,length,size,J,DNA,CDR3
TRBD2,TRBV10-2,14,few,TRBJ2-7,TGCGCCAGCAGTGACGGGGGAGGGCCCTACGAGCAGTACTTC,CASSDGGGPYEQYF
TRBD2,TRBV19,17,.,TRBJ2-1,TGTGCCAGTAGTATAGGGGGCGGGAGGCGCGCCTACAATGAGCAGTTCTTC,CASSIGGGRRAYNEQFF
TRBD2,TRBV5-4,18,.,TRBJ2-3,TGTGCCAGCAGCTCCGGGACTAGCGGGAGGGCGATCACAGATACGCAGTATTTT,CASSSGTSGRAITDTQYF
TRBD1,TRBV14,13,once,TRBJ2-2,TGTGCCAGCAGCCGACAGGGAACCGGGGAGCTGTTTTTT,CASSRQGTGELFF
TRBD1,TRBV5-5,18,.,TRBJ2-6,TGTGCCAGCAGCCTAGTCCCGGGACAGGGTGCTGGGGCCAACGTCCTGACTTTC,CASSLVPGQGAGANVLTF
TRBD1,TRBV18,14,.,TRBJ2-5,TGTGCCAGCTCACCCGAGAGGGGGCCTGCATCTCAGTACTTC,CASSPERGPASQYF
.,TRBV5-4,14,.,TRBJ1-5,TGTGCCAGCAGCTCGGGACGCGGCAATCAGCCCCAGCATTTT,CASSSGRGNQPQHF
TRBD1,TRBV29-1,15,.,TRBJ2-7,TGCAGCGTTGAAGATCCGACAGGGCGCACCTACGAGCAGTACTTC,CSVEDPTGRTYEQYF
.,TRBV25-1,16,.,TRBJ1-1,TGTGCCAGCAGTGAATGGACCCCTCGGGGTGACACTGAAGCTTTCTTT,CASSEWTPRGDTEAFF
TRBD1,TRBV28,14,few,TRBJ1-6,TGTGCCAGCAGTACGACAGGGGACTTCTCACCCCTCCACTTT,CASSTTGDFSPLHF
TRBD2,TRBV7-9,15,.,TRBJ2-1,TGTGCCAGCAGCTCGACTAGCGGGAGTTACAATGAGCAGTTCTTC,CASSSTSGSYNEQFF
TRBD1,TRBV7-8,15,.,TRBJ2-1,TGTGCCAGCAGCTACAACCGGGACAGGGGCAATGAGCAGTTCTTC,CASSYNRDRGNEQFF
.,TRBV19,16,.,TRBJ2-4,TGTGCCAGTAGTATAGTGGTGGACAGGGCGGGAGGCATTCAGTACTTC,CASSIVVDRAGGIQYF
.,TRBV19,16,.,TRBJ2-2,TGTGCCAGTAGTAAGGGCAGGGCAACGAACACCGGGGAGCTGTTTTTT,CASSKGRATNTGELFF
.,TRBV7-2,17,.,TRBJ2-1,TGTGCCAGCAGCTTAGTTGCCGGGACAAGCATCTTATTAGAGCAGTTCTTC,CASSLVAGTSILLEQFF
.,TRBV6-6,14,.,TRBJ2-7,TGTGCCAGCGGGCGGGACTCACGCCCTGGCGAGCAGTACTTC,CASGRDSRPGEQYF
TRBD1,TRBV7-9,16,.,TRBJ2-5,TGTGCCAGCAGCTTAAGGGGACAGGGGGTGAGCGAGACCCAGTACTTC,CASSLRGQGVSETQYF
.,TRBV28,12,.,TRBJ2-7,TGTGCCAGCAGTTTGTGGTCATACGAGCAGTACTTC,CASSLWSYEQYF
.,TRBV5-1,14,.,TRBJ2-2,TGCGCCAGCAGCCAAGGACGGCCCGGCGGGGAGCTGTTTTTT,CASSQGRPGGELFF
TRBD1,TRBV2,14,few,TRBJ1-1,TGTGCCAGCAATACAGGGGATGCGGGCACTGAAGCTTTCTTT,CASNTGDAGTEAFF
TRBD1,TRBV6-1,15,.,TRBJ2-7,TGTGCCAGCAGTGGGTGGGACAGGGGGCGTGACGAGCAGTACTTC,CASSGWDRGRDEQYF
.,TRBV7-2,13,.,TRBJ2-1,TGTGCCAGCAGCTCAGGACAGTACAATGAGCAGTTCTTC,CASSSGQYNEQFF
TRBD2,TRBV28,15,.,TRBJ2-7,TGTGCCAGCAGTCCCGGGGGGGGAAGCATCTACGAGCAGTACTTC,CASSPGGGSIYEQYF
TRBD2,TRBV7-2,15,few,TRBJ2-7,TGTGCCAGCAGCTTCTATCTAGCGGGCGGCTACGAGCAGTACTTC,CASSFYLAGGYEQYF
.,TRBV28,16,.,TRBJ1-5,TGTGCCAGCAGTTCTCCCGGTCGAGGAAGCAATCAGCCCCAGCATTTT,CASSSPGRGSNQPQHF
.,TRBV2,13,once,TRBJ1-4,TGTGCCAGCGGGCTGGGGGGGTATGAAAAACTGTTTTTT,CASGLGGYEKLFF
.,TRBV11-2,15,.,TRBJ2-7,TGTGCCAGCTCCCGAAGTGGGGACGCTATCTACGAGCAGTACTTC,CASSRSGDAIYEQYF
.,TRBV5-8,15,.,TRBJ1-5,TGTGCCAGCAGCTTGAACAGGATTGGCAATCAGCCCCAGCATTTT,CASSLNRIGNQPQHF
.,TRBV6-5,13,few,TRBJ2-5,TGTGCCAGCAGTTCTGGGACACACAGGACCCAGTACTTC,CASSSGTHRTQYF
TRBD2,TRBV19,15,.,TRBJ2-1,TGTGCCTCCGACCCGGCTAGCGGGTTTGGCAATGAGCAGTTCTTC,CASDPASGFGNEQFF
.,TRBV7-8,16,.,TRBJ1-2,TGTGCCAGCAGCCGTACTTTGGGGGGCTCGGGCTATGGCTACACCTTC,CASSRTLGGSGYGYTF
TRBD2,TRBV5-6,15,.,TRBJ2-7,TGTGCCAGCAGCTTTGGACTAGCGGGAGGCTACGAGCAGTACTTC,CASSFGLAGGYEQYF
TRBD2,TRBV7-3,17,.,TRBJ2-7,TGTGCCAGCAGCGAAGGGGCCCCGGGACTAGGAACCTACGAGCAGTACTTC,CASSEGAPGLGTYEQYF
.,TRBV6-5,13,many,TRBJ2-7,TGTGCCAGCAGGTACCGGGACGGGTACGAGCAGTACTTC,CASRYRDGYEQYF
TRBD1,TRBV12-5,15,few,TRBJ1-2,TGTGCTAGTGGTCCAGGGACAGGGTCCAACTATGGCTACACCTTC,CASGPGTGSNYGYTF
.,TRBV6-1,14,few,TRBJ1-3,TGTGCCAGCAGTGAAGGCAGGGGCGCGTACACCATATATTTT,CASSEGRGAYTIYF
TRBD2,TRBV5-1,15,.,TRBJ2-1,TGCGCCAGCAGCTTGAGCTCGGGGGGCTACAATGAGCAGTTCTTC,CASSLSSGGYNEQFF
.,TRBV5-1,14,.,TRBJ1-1,TGCGCCAGCAGCTGGGGGGAGATGAACACTGAAGCTTTCTTT,CASSWGEMNTEAFF